The clone carrying this TCR beta chain occurred a few times. No antigen is known for it. The data belong to a study of CD8 T cells in ankylosing spondylitis. Study-wide results and limits: Blood from ankylosing spondylitis patients appeared to carry a characteristic roughly 8-variant TCR beta motif.

The authors made TCR beta libraries by quantitative 5'-RACE with molecular barcodes. TCRdb re-analysed the 5' RACE reads in MiXCR, keeping a single row per CDR3 protein. This sample yields approximately 540,000 distinct CDR3 sequences, of which more than 9.5% are seen a single time; almost 7% belongs to the top ten. CDR3 length equals 15 residues. Germline-derived CDR1 and CDR2 are SEHNR and FQNEAQ (reference sequence). Trimming took off 2 bases at V and 3 bases at J, with 13 bases between the two ends. Material for sequencing was blood, either unsorted or a sorted T cell fraction (not recorded which). The origin of this receptor is a male donor with ankylosing spondylitis. The chain joins TRBV7-9 to TRBJ1-1; no clear D gene. The CDR3 sequence: CASSLYGERDTEAFF. CDR3 nucleotide sequence: TGTGCCAGCAGCTTATACGGGGAGAGGGACACTGAAGCTTTCTTT.